This T cell receptor (beta chain) was captured by sequencing in a study of T cell clonotyping in hematopoietic cell transplantation. Study results and caveats: Cells were unsorted, so CD4 and CD8 contributions were not separated. Few recipient clonotypes overlapped donors; over 97% were de novo at given depth. Pathologically expanded recipient clonotypes increased progressively from day 30 to day 180 as diversity fell. Higher Inverse Simpson Index values in graft donor and pretransplant recipient predicted broader posttransplant TCR diversity.

The CDR3 loop spans 13 amino acids. In germline, CDR1 is LNHDA, CDR2 SQIVND (reference sequence). Trimming shortened V by 3 bases and J by 7 bases, and 10 bases separated the two germline ends. Here immunoSEQ multiplex PCR was the method, and the copy in TCRdb shows in-frame clones only, minus some. The sample consists of fewer than 70,000 clones, 94% of them appearing once. Of note for this clone: Antigen: not known.

This chain connects TRBV19 to TRBJ2-1, with D unresolved. The sample consisted of peripheral blood mononuclear cells. This TCR was sampled from a man aged 50-59 years in good health. Some clones in this sample may be carry-over from other donors' samples. CDR3 DNA sequence: TGTGCCAGTAGTATTGGGGTTGGGAATGAGCAGTTCTTC. This translates into CASSIGVGNEQFF.